Each of the 19 T cell receptor beta chains below was sequenced from the same sample in a study of regulatory T cells. The PCR used 52 TRBV and 13 TRBJ primers. Here immunoSEQ multiplex PCR was the method, and the copy in TCRdb shows in-frame clones only, minus some. The repertoire holds approximately 20,000 clones, with 93% as singletons. Sequenced sample: CD8+ T cells sorted from blood. The receptors were gathered from a child aged 2 to 10 with CD3G deficiency.

The chain has TRBV9 and TRBJ2-1; D uncertain. The CDR3 contains 15 residues. V was cut by 0 bases and J by 7 bases, with 14 bases left in between. Germline V CDR1 and CDR2: SGDLS, YYNGEE. The CDR3 DNA reads TGTGCCAGCAGCGTAGGGGTCGGCGGCCATAATGAGCAGTTCTTC. Translated, it gives CASSVGVGGHNEQFF.

The chain couples TRBV27 to TRBJ1-1; the D gene is possibly TRBD1 (6 bases). V was clipped by 5 bases and J by 0 bases, with 10 bases between them. This CDR3 has 14 residues. Germline CDR1 is MNHEY and CDR2 is SMNVEV (reference sequence). The CDR3 is CASSVTGMNTEAFF. CDR3 nucleotide sequence: TGTGCCAGCAGTGTGACAGGCATGAACACTGAAGCTTTCTTT.

The rearrangement joins TRBV28 to TRBJ2-1; D is unclear. The germline CDR1 and CDR2 sequences are MDHEN and SYDVKM. V lost 8 bases, J lost 10 bases, and 21 bases lay in between. The CDR3 extends over 14 amino acids. CDR3 bases: TGTGCCAGCTCCCCCGGGCGGTTCGCGGTGGAGCAGTTCTTC. This translates into CASSPGRFAVEQFF.

The CDR3 DNA is TGTGCCAGCAGTCCTCCCCAATTAAACAGCGACGAGCAGTACTTC. Amino acid sequence: CASSPPQLNSDEQYF. The chain couples TRBV6-4 to TRBJ2-7; the D is unclear. Deletions cut 5 bases from V and 5 bases from J, with 19 bases between. CDR3 size: 15 residues. From germline, CDR1 is MRHNA and CDR2 SNTAGT.

This rearrangement joins TRBV5-1 to TRBJ2-7; 7 bases match TRBD2. The V gene end was trimmed by 4 bases and the J gene end by 6 bases; junction bases not matched to a gene: 7. This CDR3 is 13 amino acids long. Germline V lookup: CDR1 SGHRS, CDR2 YFSETQ. Written as DNA, the CDR3 is TGCGCCAGCAGCCCAGCGGGAAGCGTCGAGCAGTACTTC. Amino acid sequence: CASSPAGSVEQYF.

The chain carries TRBV28 and TRBJ1-4; 9 bases agree with TRBD1. V lost 3 bases to trimming and J lost 8 bases; unmatched junction nucleotides: 4. CDR3 size: 14 residues. Germline lookup yields CDR1 MDHEN and CDR2 SYDVKM. CDR3 amino acids: CASSLGTGSEKLFF. The CDR3 DNA sequence: TGTGCCAGCAGTTTGGGGACAGGGAGCGAAAAACTGTTTTTT.

The chain employs TRBV28 and TRBJ1-1; D is unresolved. CDR1 is MDHEN, CDR2 SYDVKM, per germline. There are 11 residues in the CDR3. The V and J ends lost 5 bases and 6 bases respectively, with 7 bases between them. The CDR3 region has the DNA TGTGCCAGCAGTAGAGGAGCTGAAGCTTTCTTT. Translation gives CASSRGAEAFF.

The chain couples TRBV10-3 to TRBJ2-7, with 9 bases identical to TRBD2. J was trimmed by 2 bases and V by 4 bases; bases with no gene match: 12. CDR1 and CDR2 from the germline V gene are ENHRY and SYGVKD. The CDR3 loop spans 17 amino acids. The CDR3 is CAISATSETSGAYEQYF. The CDR3 DNA reads TGTGCCATCAGTGCTACTTCCGAGACTAGCGGAGCCTACGAGCAGTACTTC.

A single count supports this clone. The J gene is TRBJ2-5, the V gene TRBV7-6; weak D call: TRBD2 (6 bases). Trimming removed 0 bases from V and 7 bases from J, with 12 bases in between. The germline CDR1 and CDR2 sequences are SGHVS and FNYEAQ. This CDR3 comprises 14 residues. CDR3 coding DNA: TGTGCCAGCAGCTTAGCAGCGGCCGGGGGGACCCAGTACTTC. Translated: CASSLAAAGGTQYF. Full variable domain (remainder filled in from reference TRBV7-6 and TRBJ2-5): GAGVSQSPRYKVTKRGQDVALRCDPISGHVSLYWYRQALGQGPEFLTYFNYEAQQDKSGLPNDRFSAERPEGSISTLTIQRTEQRDSAMYRCASSLAAAGGTQYFGPGTRLLVL.

In its sample, this clone was seen once. The chain couples TRBV28 to TRBJ2-3; 14 positions match TRBD2. Per germline, CDR1 MDHEN and CDR2 SYDVKM. V was pared by 0 bases and J by 1 base, with 3 bases of the junction left unmatched. The CDR3 length is 18 residues. CDR3 coding DNA: TGTGCCAGCAGTTTATGCGCGGGACTAGCGGGAGGCACAGATACGCAGTATTTT. It translates to CASSLCAGLAGGTDTQYF.

In this sample, this clone turned up once. The rearrangement uses TRBV28 and TRBJ2-7, with D perhaps matching TRBD2 (6 bases). CDR1 MDHEN and CDR2 SYDVKM come from the germline V gene. The V gene lost 5 bases and the J gene lost 2 bases, with 13 bases spanning the gap. The CDR3 covers 14 residues. CDR3 loop: CASSPRGLAYEQYF. The CDR3, as DNA: TGTGCCAGCAGTCCCCGGGGACTTGCCTACGAGCAGTACTTC.

The V and J genes are TRBV6-1 and TRBJ2-7, with D perhaps matching TRBD1 (5 bases). Per germline, CDR1 MNHNS and CDR2 SASEGT. The CDR3 runs 13 residues. V lost 4 bases, J lost 5 bases, and 12 bases lay in between. CDR3 nucleotide sequence: TGTGCCAGCAGTGTATCAGGGATCAACGAGCAGTACTTC. This translates into CASSVSGINEQYF.

This clone was observed a few times. The genes are TRBV7-9 and TRBJ2-1; D is unclear. The CDR3 contains 12 residues. Trimming took 1 base from V and 7 from J, leaving 5 bases between them. Per germline, CDR1 SEHNR and CDR2 FQNEAQ (reference sequence). The CDR3 sequence: CASSLDPNEQFF. As DNA, the CDR3 is TGTGCCAGCAGCTTAGATCCTAATGAGCAGTTCTTC. The full variable domain, completed using reference TRBV7-9 and TRBJ2-1, is DTGVSQNPRHKITKRGQNVTFRCDPISEHNRLYWYRQTLGQGPEFLTYFQNEAQLEKSRLLSDRFSAERPKGSFSTLEIQRTEQGDSAMYLCASSLDPNEQFFGPGTRLTVL.

The chain employs TRBV7-8 and TRBJ2-5, with 12 bases matching TRBD2. The CDR3 extends over 16 amino acids. The ends lost 5 bases at V and 4 bases at J; junction bases unmatched: 8. Germline V gene sequence: CDR1 SGHVS, CDR2 FQNEAQ. Written as DNA, the CDR3 is TGTGCCAGCAGCCTCAGACTAGCGGGAGTGGGAGAGACCCAGTACTTC. Encoded protein: CASSLRLAGVGETQYF.

This chain connects TRBV7-6 to TRBJ2-5; tentatively, D is TRBD1 or TRBD2 (6 bases each). The CDR3 runs to 13 residues. Trimming left V 2 bases short and J 4 bases short, with 8 bases between. Germline values: CDR1 SGHVS, CDR2 FNYEAQ. DNA of the CDR3: TGTGCCAGCAGCTTACGGGGGCCAGAGACCCAGTACTTC. Translating it yields CASSLRGPETQYF.

The rearrangement joins TRBV4-1 to TRBJ2-3; TRBD2 is a possible D gene (5 bases). CDR1 MGHRA and CDR2 YSYEKL come from the germline V gene. V was cut by 5 bases and J by 4 bases, with 13 bases left in between. The length of the CDR3 is 14 residues. The CDR3 sequence is CASSVGDLPDTQYF. The CDR3 bases are TGCGCCAGCAGCGTGGGAGACCTCCCAGATACGCAGTATTTT.

The chain links TRBV11-2 to TRBJ2-2; 9 bases line up with TRBD2. CDR3 size: 16 residues. J gave up 6 bases and V 5 bases, and 10 bases lay outside the gene matches. CDR1 SGHAT and CDR2 FQNNGV come from the germline V gene. The CDR3 DNA reads TGTGCCAGCAGCGCCTGGGCTAGCGGGAAGTCCGGGGAGCTGTTTTTT. Protein sequence: CASSAWASGKSGELFF.

The V and J genes are TRBV12-5 and TRBJ1-1; no firm D call. From germline, CDR1 is LGHNT and CDR2 FRNRAP. Between the trimmed V and J ends, which lost 1 base and 1 base, there was a span of 4 bases. The CDR3 covers 13 residues. CDR3 protein: CASGLASNTEAFF. The CDR3 region has the DNA TGTGCTAGTGGTTTGGCCTCGAACACTGAAGCTTTCTTT.

V usage is TRBV4-1 and J usage is TRBJ1-1; the D gene is possibly TRBD1 (5 bases). Germline V gene data show CDR1 as MGHRA and CDR2 as YSYEKL. The CDR3 runs 17 residues. The germline V and J ends were trimmed by 5 bases and 3 bases, with 22 bases remaining between them. As DNA, the CDR3 is TGCGCCAGCAGCTCCTCGACAGCTAATAGGGGTGACACTGAAGCTTTCTTT. It specifies CASSSSTANRGDTEAFF.